The clone carrying this TCR beta chain occurred once. The CDR3 spans 16 residues. J lost 7 bases, V lost 0 bases, and 5 bases had no gene match. CDR1 is MNHEY, CDR2 SMNVEV, per germline (reference sequence). Primers: 60 Vbeta forward and 13 Jbeta reverse. The method was immunoSEQ multiplex PCR; TCRdb's version includes in-frame clones alone and lacks a portion of them. The sample contains 110,000 or so clones, roughly two thirds of which appear only once. This entry comes from a study of cytomegalovirus exposure and HLA in healthy donors. This rearrangement joins TRBV27 to TRBJ1-6; 8 nucleotides match TRBD1. Material: PBMCs. This clonotype was obtained from a man aged 18 to 29 in good health and CMV-seropositive. The CDR3: CASSLSWQGANSPLHF. CDR3 nucleotides: TGTGCCAGCAGTTTATCGTGGCAGGGGGCAAATTCACCCCTCCACTTT.